The sequence of this T cell receptor beta chain was determined in a study of early T cells in non-severe SARS-CoV-2 infection. Overall study: Sequencing of unsorted whole blood was done on bulk RNA, leaving chains unpaired.

cDNA molecules, individually, were tagged with unique molecular identifiers. MiXCR, applied by TCRdb to the 5' RACE reads, yields one record per CDR3 protein. The sample lists 90,000 to 130,000 distinct CDR3 sequences; 9% to 13% were seen once. Per the germline V gene, CDR1 is SQVTM and CDR2 is ANQGSEA. There are 14 residues in the CDR3. J was trimmed by 4 bases and V by 6 bases; bases with no gene match: 7. This clonotype was obtained from an adult who was a healthcare worker with PCR-confirmed SARS-CoV-2 infection or an uninfected control (not recorded which). What was sequenced was whole blood. The chain has TRBV29-1 and TRBJ1-1; 11 bases align to TRBD1. As DNA, the CDR3 is TGCAGCGTAACAATGGGGACAGGGGGCACTGAAGCTTTCTTT. It specifies CSVTMGTGGTEAFF. The full variable domain, rest sourced from reference TRBV29-1 and TRBJ1-1, is SAVISQKPSRDICQRGTSLTIQCQVDSQVTMMFWYRQQPGQSLTLIATANQGSEATYESGFVIDKFPISRPNLTFSTLTVSNMSPEDSSIYLCSVTMGTGGTEAFFGQGTRLTVV.